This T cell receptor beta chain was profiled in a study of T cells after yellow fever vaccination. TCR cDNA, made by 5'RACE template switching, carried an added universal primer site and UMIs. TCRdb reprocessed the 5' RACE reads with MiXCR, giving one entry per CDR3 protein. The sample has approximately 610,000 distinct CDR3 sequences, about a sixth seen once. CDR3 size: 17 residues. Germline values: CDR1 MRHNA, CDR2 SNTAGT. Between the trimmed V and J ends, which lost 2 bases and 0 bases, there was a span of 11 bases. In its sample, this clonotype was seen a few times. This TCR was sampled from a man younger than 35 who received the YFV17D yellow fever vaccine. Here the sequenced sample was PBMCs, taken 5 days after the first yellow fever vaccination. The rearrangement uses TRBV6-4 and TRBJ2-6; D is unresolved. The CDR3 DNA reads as TGTGCCAGCAGTGACGTCCCTCTAAGCTCTGGGGCCAACGTCCTGACTTTC. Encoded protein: CASSDVPLSSGANVLTF.